This TCR beta chain was identified in a study of glioma-infiltrating T cells. Using RNA template, CDR3s of TCR alpha and beta were amplified with iRepertoire arm-PCR. Each CDR3 protein is one row after TCRdb ran MiXCR on the multiplex PCR reads. The table records 90,000 to 100,000 distinct CDR3 sequences, approximately 39% of them present only once. The trim removed 5 bases at V and 4 bases at J, leaving 5 bases unmatched. The V gene's germline CDR1 is LNHDA and CDR2 SQIVND (reference sequence). The length of the CDR3 is 15 residues. This clonotype was observed at least ten times. V is TRBV19 and J is TRBJ2-1; 10 nucleotides agree with TRBD1. Sequenced material: glioma tissue, nonneoplastic brain tissue, or PBMCs (not recorded which). The receptor comes from a human donor with low-grade glioma or glioblastoma, undergoing nonglioma brain surgery, or in good health (not recorded which). The CDR3: CASSVGTGAYNEQFF. The CDR3 DNA reads as TGTGCCAGTAGTGTCGGGACAGGGGCTTACAATGAGCAGTTCTTC.